This T cell receptor (beta chain) is drawn from a study of CD8+ T cells in alopecia areata. This clone was recorded a few times. Germline lookup yields CDR1 SQVTM and CDR2 ANQGSEA. This CDR3 has 13 residues. Trimming removed 3 bases from V and 10 bases from J; junction bases left unmatched: 6. The authors extracted RNA and reverse transcribed it into cDNA as the sequencing template. Here immunoSEQ multiplex PCR was the method, and the copy in TCRdb shows in-frame clones only, minus some. The sample carries about 280,000 clones, more than 45% recorded once. The treatment was: oral pan-JAK inhibitor, 5-10 mg twice daily.

The chain is built from TRBV29-1 and TRBJ2-1, with 10 bases that match TRBD2. The source is a human donor with alopecia areata. The sequenced sample was CD4+ T cells sorted from blood, obtained at week 24, from a patient treated with tofacitinib. The DNA of the CDR3 is TGCAGCGTTGAGGGGCTAGCGGGGGTCGAGCAGTTCTTC. It is translated as CSVEGLAGVEQFF.